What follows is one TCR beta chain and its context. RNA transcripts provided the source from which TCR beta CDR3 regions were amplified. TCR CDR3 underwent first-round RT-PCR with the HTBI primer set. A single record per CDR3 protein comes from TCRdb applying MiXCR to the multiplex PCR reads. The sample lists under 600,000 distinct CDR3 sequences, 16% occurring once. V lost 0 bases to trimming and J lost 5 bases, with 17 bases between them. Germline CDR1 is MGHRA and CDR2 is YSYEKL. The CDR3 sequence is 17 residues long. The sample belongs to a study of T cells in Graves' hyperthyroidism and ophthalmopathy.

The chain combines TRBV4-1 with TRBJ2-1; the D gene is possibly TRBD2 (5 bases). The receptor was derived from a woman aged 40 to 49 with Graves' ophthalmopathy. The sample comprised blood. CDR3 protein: CASSQDSDGGLNNEQFF. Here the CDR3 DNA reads TGCGCCAGCAGCCAAGATTCGGACGGAGGACTTAACAATGAGCAGTTCTTC.